The 12 T cell receptor beta chains in this list originate from one sample, sequenced in a study of blood T cell repertoires in COVID-19. The method was immunoSEQ multiplex PCR; TCRdb's version includes in-frame clones alone and lacks a portion of them. The table includes about 3,400 clones, roughly 74% detected once. The sample was peripheral blood. These receptor sequences come from a man in his sixties or seventies with active COVID-19.

The chain uses TRBV5-1 and TRBJ2-1, with 7 bases aligning to TRBD1. Germline values: CDR1 SGHRS, CDR2 YFSETQ. This CDR3 spans 13 amino acids. The V gene end was trimmed by 7 bases and the J gene end by 7 bases; junction bases not matched to a gene: 8. The CDR3 sequence: CASQGGPGNEQFF. CDR3 in DNA: TGCGCCAGCCAAGGGGGCCCGGGAAATGAGCAGTTCTTC.

The chain recombines TRBV10-1 with TRBJ1-6; tentative D call: TRBD1 (5 bases). V was pared by 4 bases and J by 7 bases, with 14 bases between. CDR1 and CDR2 from the germline V gene are WNHNN and SYGVQD (reference sequence). This CDR3 has 15 residues. CDR3 residues: CASSVSREANSPLHF. The CDR3 bases are TGCGCCAGCAGTGTATCCAGGGAAGCGAATTCACCCCTCCACTTT.

By sample share, this clone is medium-sized. This chain joins TRBV4-2 and TRBJ2-2; D might be TRBD2 (5 bases). Germline V lookup: CDR1 LGHNA, CDR2 YNFKEQ. The CDR3 length is 13 residues. V was trimmed by 5 bases and J by 4 bases, leaving 8 bases between them. CDR3 bases: TGTGCCAGCAGCAGAAGCGGCACCGGGGAGCTGTTTTTT. This translates into CASSRSGTGELFF.

The V gene is TRBV18, the J gene TRBJ2-7; 9 positions agree with TRBD1. The J segment lost 5 bases and the V segment lost 3 bases, leaving 5 bases of the junction unmatched. Looked up from germline, CDR1 is KGHSH and CDR2 is LQKENI. There are 14 residues in the CDR3. The CDR3 DNA reads as TGTGCCAGCTCACCGGACTACAGGGGGCACGAGCAGTACTTC. This sequence encodes CASSPDYRGHEQYF.

The chain combines TRBV2 with TRBJ2-5; TRBD2 agrees at 13 bases. The V gene's germline CDR1 is SNHLY and CDR2 FYNNEI. There are 16 residues in the CDR3. The J segment lost 4 bases and the V segment lost 10 bases, leaving 12 bases of the junction unmatched. DNA for the CDR3: TGTGCCACCAAAAGGGGCACTAGCGGGAGGGCAGAGACCCAGTACTTC. Its protein product is CATKRGTSGRAETQYF.

V is TRBV2 and J is TRBJ2-3; D might be TRBD2 (5 bases). V was pared by 2 bases and J by 5 bases, with 20 bases between. Germline CDR1 reads SNHLY; CDR2 reads FYNNEI. The CDR3 is 17 amino acids. CDR3 coding DNA: TGTGCCAGCAGTGAAATTTCGGCCAGGCCCGAGGGAGATACGCAGTATTTT. Amino acid sequence: CASSEISARPEGDTQYF.

The sample holds a few counts of this clone. The chain is built from TRBV3-1 (or the pseudogene TRBV3-2) and TRBJ2-5, with D perhaps matching TRBD1 (5 bases). V lost 2 bases and J 9 bases, leaving 13 bases between the germline ends. Germline V lookup: CDR1 LGHDT, CDR2 YNNKEL (reference sequence). The length of the CDR3 is 13 residues. CDR3 protein: CASSQLQGAAQYF. In nucleotides, the CDR3 is TGTGCCAGCAGCCAACTTCAGGGCGCGGCCCAGTACTTC.

Comment on this clone: At the DNA level, this CDR3 is encoded by other sequences in the same sample as well. The rearrangement joins TRBV5-6 to TRBJ2-5; 8 positions match TRBD2. V was clipped by 5 bases and J by 1 base; unmatched bases: 4. Germline V CDR1 and CDR2: SGHDT, YYEEEE. The CDR3 loop spans 14 amino acids. The CDR3 sequence: CASSGTSGQETQYF. CDR3 nucleotide sequence: TGTGCCAGCAGTGGCACTAGCGGCCAAGAGACCCAGTACTTC.

A single count supports this clone. This rearrangement joins TRBV4-1 to TRBJ1-4, with D perhaps TRBD1 (6 bases). The CDR3 contains 17 residues. Germline lookup yields CDR1 MGHRA and CDR2 YSYEKL. V was pared by 4 bases and J by 7 bases, with 22 bases between. The CDR3 sequence: CASSRIATTGRGEKLFF. In nucleotides, the CDR3 is TGCGCCAGCAGCCGAATCGCTACAACAGGGAGGGGTGAAAAACTGTTTTTT.

The rearrangement links TRBV2 to TRBJ2-2, with 7 bases fitting TRBD1. Germline V gives CDR1 SNHLY, CDR2 FYNNEI. Unmatched junction bases numbered 4, after V lost 6 bases and J lost 0 bases. The CDR3 loop spans 15 amino acids. The CDR3 reads CASSPQGANTGELFF. The CDR3 coding sequence is TGTGCCAGCAGCCCTCAGGGGGCGAACACCGGGGAGCTGTTTTTT.

This clone is termed medium-sized. This chain links TRBV4-2 with TRBJ2-7; 7 positions agree with TRBD2. J gave up 6 bases and V 2 bases, and 19 bases lay outside the gene matches. This CDR3 region has 18 residues. CDR1 and CDR2 (germline): LGHNA, YNFKEQ. The CDR3 spells CASSQPRRGRADTGEQYF. Written as DNA, the CDR3 is TGTGCCAGCAGCCAACCGAGACGGGGGAGGGCCGACACTGGCGAGCAGTACTTC.

The V and J genes are TRBV6-5 and TRBJ1-1, with D possibly being TRBD1 (5 bases). Trimming took off 6 bases at V and 6 bases at J, with 11 bases between the two ends. CDR3 length: 12 amino acids. Germline V CDR1 and CDR2: MNHEY, SVGAGI. CDR3 DNA sequence: TGTGCCAGCAGCGGGGGGGACCCTGAAGCTTTCTTT. Its translation: CASSGGDPEAFF.